Following are 26 T cell receptor beta chains from one sample sequenced in a study of blood T cell repertoires in COVID-19. Clones were sequenced by immunoSEQ multiplex PCR, and TCRdb holds only the in-frame ones, with some missing. In the table there are 250,000 to 400,000 clones, 90% of which are singletons. Sequenced sample: peripheral blood. The receptors here all came from a woman aged 25 to 39 with COVID-19, enrolled during active disease.

CDR3 nucleotides: TGTGCCAGCAGGGGGACAGAATCCTACGAGCAGTACTTC. This translates into CASRGTESYEQYF. This chain joins TRBV6-5 and TRBJ2-7; TRBD1 aligns across 7 bases. Germline values: CDR1 MNHEY, CDR2 SVGAGI. J was trimmed by 1 base and V by 6 bases; bases with no gene match: 3. The CDR3 has 13 amino acids.

CDR3 loop: CASSYQQGGNTIYF. The CDR3 region has the DNA TGTGCCAGCAGTTACCAACAGGGAGGAAACACCATATATTTT. The chain recombines TRBV28 with TRBJ1-3; possible D gene TRBD1, 6 bases. Germline V lookup: CDR1 MDHEN, CDR2 SYDVKM. The CDR3 sequence is 14 residues long. V was shortened by 4 bases and J by 4 bases, with 11 bases between the two germline ends.

V usage is TRBV6-1 and J usage is TRBJ1-2, with D tentatively TRBD1 (5 bases). Germline V lookup: CDR1 MNHNS, CDR2 SASEGT. This CDR3 has 16 residues. Deletions cut 2 bases from V and 2 bases from J, with 15 bases between. The CDR3 DNA reads TGTGCCAGCAGTGAAAAGGGACTTACTGGGAACTATGGCTACACCTTC. This gives the protein CASSEKGLTGNYGYTF.

The chain is built from TRBV29-1 and TRBJ1-1; no clear D gene. The CDR3 is 12 amino acids. The germline gives CDR1 SQVTM, CDR2 ANQGSEA. V dropped 5 bases and J dropped 1 base, with 8 bases sitting between them. The CDR3 protein is CSVLEGNTEAFF. The CDR3 DNA follows: TGCAGCGTTTTAGAGGGGAACACTGAAGCTTTCTTT. Drawing the rest from reference TRBV29-1 and TRBJ1-1, the complete variable domain is SAVISQKPSRDICQRGTSLTIQCQVDSQVTMMFWYRQQPGQSLTLIATANQGSEATYESGFVIDKFPISRPNLTFSTLTVSNMSPEDSSIYLCSVLEGNTEAFFGQGTRLTVV.

The chain carries TRBV27 and TRBJ2-7; no clear D gene. CDR1 and CDR2 (germline): MNHEY, SMNVEV (reference sequence). The length of the CDR3 is 15 residues. Trimming took off 3 bases at V and 0 bases at J, with 12 bases between the two ends. The chain's CDR3 is CASSFVASASYEQYF. CDR3 bases: TGTGCCAGCAGTTTTGTGGCTTCTGCCTCCTACGAGCAGTACTTC.

The rearrangement joins TRBV7-6 to TRBJ2-5, with TRBD2 identical over 10 bases. CDR1 is SGHVS, CDR2 FNYEAQ, per germline. V shed 3 bases, J shed 1 base, and the junction held 5 bases outside the gene matches. The CDR3 runs to 16 residues. The CDR3 reads CASSLFGTSVQETQYF. In DNA form, the CDR3 reads TGTGCCAGCAGCTTGTTCGGGACTAGCGTCCAAGAGACCCAGTACTTC.

The gene calls are TRBV7-3 and TRBJ1-1, with D tentatively TRBD1 (5 bases). Germline CDR1 SGHTA, CDR2 FQGTGA. The length of the CDR3 is 13 residues. V was cut by 5 bases and J by 11 bases, with 18 bases left in between. CDR3 sequence reads: CASSHGTLTEAFF. CDR3 coding DNA: TGTGCCAGCAGCCACGGGACTCTTACGGAGGCTTTCTTT.

The chain is built from TRBV27 and TRBJ1-2; 10 bases are shared with TRBD1. The CDR3 totals 14 residues. Germline V lookup: CDR1 MNHEY, CDR2 SMNVEV (reference sequence). J lost 7 bases, V lost 2 bases, and 4 bases had no gene match. The DNA of the CDR3 is TGTGCCAGCAGTTTAGACGGGACAGGGGTTGGCTACACCTTC. Its translation: CASSLDGTGVGYTF.

The V call is TRBV2, the J call TRBJ1-4; 11 bases are a match to TRBD1. This CDR3 region has 17 residues. With 6 bases clipped from V and 0 bases from J, the junction kept 6 bases outside the gene matches. Germline V gives CDR1 SNHLY, CDR2 FYNNEI. CDR3 DNA: TGTGCCAGCAGGGACAGGGGGCGGTTGGCAACTAATGAAAAACTGTTTTTT. As protein: CASRDRGRLATNEKLFF.

This sequence joins TRBV19 and TRBJ2-1; D unresolved. The length of the CDR3 is 14 residues. Deletions cut 1 base from V and 0 bases from J, with 4 bases between. CDR1 is LNHDA, CDR2 SQIVND, per germline (reference sequence). DNA for the CDR3: TGTGCCAGTAGTATAGGGCCCTCCTACAATGAGCAGTTCTTC. It encodes CASSIGPSYNEQFF.

The V call is TRBV3-1 (or the pseudogene TRBV3-2), the J call TRBJ2-2, with D unclear. In germline, CDR1 is LGHDT, CDR2 YNNKEL (reference sequence). V gave up 4 bases and J gave up 5 bases, with 5 bases separating them. This CDR3 is built from 12 residues. The CDR3 nucleotides are TGTGCCAGCAGCCTGCAGACCGGGGAGCTGTTTTTT. Residues: CASSLQTGELFF.

V gene TRBV27 combines with J gene TRBJ2-7; D is unresolved. The germline V gene encodes CDR1 MNHEY and CDR2 SMNVEV (reference sequence). The V end lost 2 bases, the J end lost 6 bases, and 11 bases lay between the germline ends. This CDR3 contains 13 residues. The CDR3 spells CASSLAPLREQYF. CDR3 DNA: TGTGCCAGCAGTTTAGCGCCGCTGCGCGAGCAGTACTTC.

This chain connects TRBV5-1 to TRBJ2-7, with a weak D call TRBD1 (6 bases). CDR3 length: 12 amino acids. V dropped 2 bases and J dropped 9 bases, with 12 bases sitting between them. In germline, CDR1 is SGHRS, CDR2 YFSETQ. CDR3 DNA sequence: TGCGCCAGCAGCTTTGACAGGAAGGGGCAGTACTTC. Amino acid sequence: CASSFDRKGQYF. Together with reference TRBV5-1 and TRBJ2-7, the CDR3 gives the full variable domain: KAGVTQTPRYLIKTRGQQVTLSCSPISGHRSVSWYQQTPGQGLQFLFEYFSETQRNKGNFPGRFSGRQFSNSRSEMNVSTLELGDSALYLCASSFDRKGQYFGPGTRLTVT.

V usage is TRBV2 and J usage is TRBJ2-4; 7 bases fit TRBD1. The CDR3 totals 16 residues. Trimming cost V 8 bases and J 0 bases; bases outside gene matches: 10. The germline gives CDR1 SNHLY, CDR2 FYNNEI. The CDR3 DNA sequence: TGTGCCAGCGGGACAGATATAACTCTAGCCAAAAACATTCAGTACTTC. Amino acid sequence: CASGTDITLAKNIQYF.

The sample holds one count of this clone. The CDR3 protein is CASSLTMLRTAHTEAFF. The CDR3 nucleotides read TGTGCCAGCTCACTCACTATGTTACGGACAGCTCACACTGAAGCTTTCTTT. The V call is TRBV18, the J call TRBJ1-1; a possible D gene is TRBD1 (6 bases). Germline V lookup: CDR1 KGHSH, CDR2 LQKENI. V shed 4 bases and J shed 3 bases, with 21 bases lying between them. This CDR3 spans 17 amino acids.

J is TRBJ1-3 and V is TRBV21-1; the listed D gene, TRBD1, was not tested against the DNA. TRBV21-1 counts as a pseudogene. The CDR3 loop spans 16 amino acids. CDR3 DNA: TGTGCCAGCAGCCCAGGGACACTCCCCTCTGGAAACACCATATATTTT. Translated, it gives CASSPGTLPSGNTIYF.

This clone was seen a single time. The gene calls are TRBV5-6 and TRBJ1-5; no reliable D call. Germline values: CDR1 SGHDT, CDR2 YYEEEE. The CDR3 has 13 residues. V lost 1 base and J lost 7, with 9 bases in between. The CDR3 loop is CASSLSGVQPQHF. CDR3 coding DNA: TGTGCCAGCAGCTTGTCGGGAGTGCAGCCCCAGCATTTT.

The V call is TRBV29-1, the J call TRBJ2-7; D unresolved. Germline assignment: CDR1 SQVTM and CDR2 ANQGSEA. This CDR3 spans 11 amino acids. V lost 5 bases and J lost 2, with 7 bases in between. CDR3 amino acids: CSVCEAYEQYF. CDR3 coding DNA: TGCAGCGTTTGTGAGGCCTACGAGCAGTACTTC.

V usage is TRBV6-5 and J usage is TRBJ2-7; D perhaps matches TRBD2 (7 bases). Germline V gene lookup returns CDR1 MNHEY and CDR2 SVGAGI. V lost 1 base and J lost 5, with 15 bases in between. This CDR3 is built from 15 residues. The CDR3 here is CASSYLIGGVHEQYF. The CDR3 bases are TGTGCCAGCAGTTACTTAATAGGGGGGGTACACGAGCAGTACTTC.

The gene calls are TRBV29-1 and TRBJ1-2, with D possibly TRBD1 on 6 matching bases. The germline V gene has CDR1 SQVTM and CDR2 ANQGSEA. Trimming cost V 4 bases and J 4 bases, with 13 bases left between them. There are 13 residues in the CDR3. Here the CDR3 reads CSVGSRGAYGYTF. Written as DNA, the CDR3 is TGCAGCGTTGGCTCCCGGGGGGCCTATGGCTACACCTTC.

This chain connects TRBV28 to TRBJ1-2; 8 positions agree with TRBD1. Germline CDR1 and CDR2: MDHEN and SYDVKM. Trimming cost V 1 base and J 7 bases; bases outside gene matches: 8. The CDR3 is made up of 15 amino acids. The CDR3 DNA reads as TGTGCCAGCAGTTTATCACAGGGGGTATCGGGTGGCTACACCTTC. Amino acid sequence: CASSLSQGVSGGYTF.

The chain carries TRBV7-2 and TRBJ1-2, with D hard to call. The CDR3 consists of 16 residues. CDR1 and CDR2 (germline): SGHTA, FQGNSA. V shed 1 base and J shed 4 bases, with 16 bases lying between them. In DNA, the CDR3 is TGTGCCAGCAGCTTAGTATCATCAGGAGGCGGCTATGGCTACACCTTC. Its protein product is CASSLVSSGGGYGYTF.

V and J are TRBV6-1 and TRBJ1-1; no clear D gene. The CDR3 has 13 residues. Germline V lookup: CDR1 MNHNS, CDR2 SASEGT. V lost 3 bases to trimming and J lost 5 bases, with 10 bases between them. CDR3 DNA sequence: TGTGCCAGCAGTGACATTAGAAGTACTGAAGCTTTCTTT. Amino acid sequence: CASSDIRSTEAFF.

The chain recombines TRBV5-1 with TRBJ1-4, with 11 bases lining up with TRBD1. The CDR3 is 15 amino acids. V lost 7 bases, J lost 8 bases, and 10 bases stayed unmatched. Germline values: CDR1 SGHRS, CDR2 YFSETQ. The CDR3 DNA sequence: TGCGCCAGCCAATTCACCGGGACAGGGGGAGAAAAACTGTTTTTT. Its translation: CASQFTGTGGEKLFF.

The V call is TRBV7-3, the J call TRBJ2-6; tentative D call: TRBD1 (6 bases). Deletions cut 3 bases from V and 0 bases from J, with 12 bases between. Germline lookup yields CDR1 SGHTA and CDR2 FQGTGA. CDR3 length: 17 amino acids. The chain's CDR3 is CASSLRGQSSGANVLTF. CDR3 nucleotide sequence: TGTGCCAGCAGCTTGAGAGGACAGAGCTCTGGGGCCAACGTCCTGACTTTC. The full variable domain, its missing parts supplied by reference TRBV7-3 and TRBJ2-6, is GAGVSQTPSNKVTEKGKYVELRCDPISGHTALYWYRQSLGQGPEFLIYFQGTGAADDSGLPNDRFFAVRPEGSVSTLKIQRTERGDSAVYLCASSLRGQSSGANVLTFGAGSRLTVL.

Notes on this clone: The junction does not match germline at one end; this may be a read error. The V and J genes are TRBV7-7 and TRBJ1-5; D gene unclear. There are 15 residues in the CDR3. Germline V gives CDR1 SSHAT, CDR2 FNYEAQ (reference sequence). The CDR3 DNA reads TGTGCCAGCATCTTAGGAGGTCACACGGAGCAGCCCCAGCATTTT. Its protein is CASILGGHTEQPQHF. Based on the CDR3 plus reference TRBV7-7 and TRBJ1-5, the full variable domain is GAGVSQSPRYKVTKRGQDVTLRCDPISSHATLYWYQQALGQGPEFLTYFNYEAQPDKSGLPSDRFSAERPEGSISTLTIQRTEQRDSAMYRCASILGGHTEQPQHFGDGTRLSIL.